Below, 18 T cell receptor beta chains from the same sample are listed, as sequenced in a study of blood T cell repertoires in COVID-19. The assay was immunoSEQ multiplex PCR, and TCRdb's table has in-frame clones only and misses some. Of 150,000 to 200,000 clones listed, around 83% are singletons. The specimen was peripheral blood. These receptors came from a man between 18 and 29 years old with acute or convalescent COVID-19.

This clone was counted once. The V and J genes are TRBV30 and TRBJ1-5; D not certain. The CDR3 runs 13 residues. V was clipped by 1 base and J by 4 bases, with 8 bases between them. The germline CDR1 and CDR2 sequences are GTSNPN and SVGIG (reference sequence). CDR3 nucleotides: TGTGCCTGGAGTGGAACAGAAAATCAGCCCCAGCATTTT. This sequence encodes CAWSGTENQPQHF.

The gene calls are TRBV7-9 and TRBJ2-7, with 11 bases fitting TRBD1. After removal of 4 bases from V and 6 bases from J, the junction contained 5 bases not matched to a gene. The CDR3 covers 14 residues. Germline V gene data show CDR1 as SEHNR and CDR2 as FQNEAQ (reference sequence). The CDR3 sequence is CASSSPGTGGEQYF. The CDR3 coding sequence is TGTGCCAGCAGCTCCCCAGGGACAGGGGGCGAGCAGTACTTC.

This clone was observed a handful of times. This chain joins TRBV27 and TRBJ1-4; no clear D gene. The V gene lost 5 bases and the J gene lost 1 base, with 14 bases spanning the gap. Per germline, CDR1 MNHEY and CDR2 SMNVEV (reference sequence). This CDR3 is built from 16 residues. The CDR3 DNA follows: TGTGCCAGCAGTCCACGAGTGGAGCGAACTAATGAAAAACTGTTTTTT. Its protein product is CASSPRVERTNEKLFF.

The V and J genes are TRBV19 and TRBJ2-2, with D perhaps matching TRBD2 (5 bases). This CDR3 comprises 14 residues. The germline CDR1 and CDR2 sequences are LNHDA and SQIVND (reference sequence). Trimming removed 6 bases at V and 5 bases at J, with 13 bases between. CDR3 bases: TGTGCCAGTAGGGACTCCCTGGGAACCGGGGAGCTGTTTTTT. Translating gives CASRDSLGTGELFF.

The rearrangement uses TRBV5-6 and TRBJ2-7, with a weak D call TRBD2 (6 bases). Looked up from germline, CDR1 is SGHDT and CDR2 is YYEEEE. The CDR3 spans 14 residues. The V gene lost 3 bases and the J gene lost 0 bases, with 10 bases spanning the gap. Here the CDR3 reads CASSSGLSSYEQYV. The CDR3 DNA sequence: TGTGCCAGCAGCTCGGGACTTAGCTCCTACGAGCAGTACGTC.

The chain recombines TRBV30 with TRBJ2-1; TRBD1 aligns across 9 bases. Germline V lookup: CDR1 GTSNPN, CDR2 SVGIG (reference sequence). With 2 bases clipped from V and 7 bases from J, the junction kept 3 bases outside the gene matches. The CDR3 consists of 13 residues. CDR3 in amino acids: CAWSFGQGNEQFF. CDR3 bases: TGTGCCTGGAGTTTCGGACAGGGGAATGAGCAGTTCTTC. Full variable domain (outside the CDR3, taken from reference TRBV30 and TRBJ2-1): SQTIHQWPATLVQPVGSPLSLECTVEGTSNPNLYWYRQAAGRGLQLLFYSVGIGQISSEVPQNLSASRPQDRQFILSSKKLLLSDSGFYLCAWSFGQGNEQFFGPGTRLTVL.

The J gene is TRBJ2-3, the V gene TRBV9, with TRBD1 identical over 10 bases. This CDR3 spans 15 amino acids. Looked up from germline, CDR1 is SGDLS and CDR2 is YYNGEE. The ends lost 3 bases at V and 6 bases at J; junction bases unmatched: 7. The CDR3: CASSEGQGIRDTQYF. The CDR3 nucleotides are TGTGCCAGCAGCGAGGGACAGGGGATCAGGGATACGCAGTATTTT.

This clone was seen a single time. The chain joins TRBV4-2 to TRBJ1-2; the D gene is possibly TRBD1 (5 bases). Germline-derived CDR1 and CDR2 are LGHNA and YNFKEQ. The CDR3 has 14 amino acids. V dropped 5 bases and J dropped 3 bases, with 13 bases sitting between them. As DNA, the CDR3 is TGTGCCAGCAGCACGTGGAGGGGTGACTATGGCTACACCTTC. This codes for CASSTWRGDYGYTF.

The rearrangement joins TRBV5-1 to TRBJ1-2; D might be TRBD1 (6 bases). The CDR3 is 16 amino acids. V lost 4 bases and J lost 4, with 20 bases in between. Germline V gives CDR1 SGHRS, CDR2 YFSETQ. DNA of the CDR3: TGCGCCAGCAGCGAAGGGGGAAGGGGCTGGTCCTATGGCTACACCTTC. Amino acid sequence: CASSEGGRGWSYGYTF. Based on the CDR3 plus reference TRBV5-1 and TRBJ1-2, the full variable domain is KAGVTQTPRYLIKTRGQQVTLSCSPISGHRSVSWYQQTPGQGLQFLFEYFSETQRNKGNFPGRFSGRQFSNSRSEMNVSTLELGDSALYLCASSEGGRGWSYGYTFGSGTRLTVV.

The chain recombines TRBV11-3 with TRBJ2-5, with D perhaps matching TRBD1 (6 bases). V was shortened by 3 bases and J by 1 base, with 12 bases between the two germline ends. The germline V gene encodes CDR1 SGHNT and CDR2 YENEEA. The length of the CDR3 is 15 residues. This CDR3 is CASSLGQTPQETQYF. The CDR3 DNA reads TGTGCCAGCAGCTTGGGACAAACTCCCCAAGAGACCCAGTACTTC. Full variable domain (missing parts from reference TRBV11-3 and TRBJ2-5): EAGVVQSPRYKIIEKKQPVAFWCNPISGHNTLYWYLQNLGQGPELLIRYENEEAVDDSQLPKDRFSAERLKGVDSTLKIQPAELGDSAVYLCASSLGQTPQETQYFGPGTRLLVL.

V is TRBV10-3 and J is TRBJ2-7; 7 bases agree with TRBD2. The CDR3 totals 14 residues. CDR1 and CDR2 from the germline V gene are ENHRY and SYGVKD. V shed 2 bases and J 3 bases; nucleotides not matched to a gene: 4. The CDR3 coding sequence is TGTGCCATCAGTGAGGAACGGGACTACTACGAGCAGTACTTC. Protein product: CAISEERDYYEQYF.

The chain has TRBV29-1 and TRBJ2-7, with D possibly being TRBD2 (5 bases). Germline-derived CDR1 and CDR2 are SQVTM and ANQGSEA. This CDR3 has 19 amino acids. This CDR3 reads CRDSGGRFARGNLGDEQYV. In DNA, the CDR3 is TGCAGAGATTCAGGCGGGCGTTTTGCCCGCGGTAACCTGGGTGACGAGCAGTACGTC.

This clone came up a few times. The J gene is TRBJ1-1, the V gene TRBV7-3; the D is unclear. The V gene's germline CDR1 is SGHTA and CDR2 FQGTGA. Trimming took off 5 bases at V and 7 bases at J, with 11 bases between the two ends. The CDR3 has 12 residues. The CDR3 region has the DNA TGTGCCAGCAGCGACGGAACGGGTGAAGCTTTCTTT. This gives the protein CASSDGTGEAFF.

This clone was picked up one time. The chain carries TRBV5-4 and TRBJ2-2; 7 positions match TRBD2. The CDR3 runs to 14 residues. In germline, CDR1 is SGHNT, CDR2 YYREEE (reference sequence). With V trimmed by 4 bases and J by 6 bases, 6 bases remained unmatched. The CDR3 DNA follows: TGTGCCAGCAGCCTCGTGCGGGGGTCCGGGGAGCTGTTTTTT. Protein: CASSLVRGSGELFF.

The gene calls are TRBV5-1 and TRBJ1-4, with D possibly matching TRBD1 (6 bases). CDR1 SGHRS and CDR2 YFSETQ come from the germline V gene. The V end lost 3 bases, the J end lost 4 bases, and 13 bases lay between the germline ends. The CDR3 sequence is 15 residues long. This CDR3 is CASSSKTGYNEKLFF. The CDR3, as DNA: TGCGCCAGCAGCTCCAAGACAGGTTATAATGAAAAACTGTTTTTT. The entire variable domain, with the rest obtained from reference TRBV5-1 and TRBJ1-4, is as follows: KAGVTQTPRYLIKTRGQQVTLSCSPISGHRSVSWYQQTPGQGLQFLFEYFSETQRNKGNFPGRFSGRQFSNSRSEMNVSTLELGDSALYLCASSSKTGYNEKLFFGSGTQLSVL.

This rearrangement joins TRBV4-1 to TRBJ2-1; 11 bases fit TRBD2. The CDR3 contains 15 residues. The V gene's germline CDR1 is MGHRA and CDR2 YSYEKL. V lost 3 bases and J lost 4; bases outside the gene matches: 2. This chain's CDR3 is CASSHVAGGYNEQFF. The CDR3 bases are TGCGCCAGCAGCCATGTAGCGGGGGGGTACAATGAGCAGTTCTTC.

The chain is built from TRBV18 and TRBJ1-3; TRBD1 matches 8 bases. With V trimmed by 0 bases and J by 1 base, 11 bases remained unmatched. The germline V gene encodes CDR1 KGHSH and CDR2 LQKENI. The CDR3 is made up of 19 amino acids. The CDR3 loop reads CASSPPMGTQGASGNTIYF. CDR3 DNA: TGTGCCAGCTCACCACCGATGGGCACTCAGGGGGCGTCTGGAAACACCATATATTTT.

The chain uses TRBV27 and TRBJ1-5, with 8 bases lining up with TRBD1. V shed 3 bases and J 6 bases; nucleotides not matched to a gene: 4. The CDR3 is 14 residues long. Germline V CDR1 and CDR2: MNHEY, SMNVEV (reference sequence). The CDR3 sequence is CASSFTGGRQPQHF. In DNA form, the CDR3 reads TGTGCCAGCAGTTTCACAGGGGGTCGTCAGCCCCAGCATTTT.